The 5 T cell receptor beta chains presented below share a single source sample, sequenced in a study of vaccination and CD4 T cells after COVID-19 (dated 2022 in TCRdb). The treatment or condition tag for this specimen amounts to: approximately nine-day PBMC culture with coronavirus spike peptide pools or control peptides (ViraFEST assay). The library came from PCR. Sequencing used an Illumina iSeq 100. DNA from cultured CD4+ T cells underwent TCR sequencing with the Oncomine TCR Beta short-read assay at the Johns Hopkins FTIC core. Using fastp trimming at Q25 and MiXCR clonotype assembly, TCRdb reanalyzed the public sequencing data and kept in-frame beta chains. Under each unique CDR3 protein, matching rows form one entry showing the most common genes and DNA. Within this sample are around 10,000 distinct CDR3 sequences, with roughly two fifths of them counted one time only. 34% of the sample goes to the ten largest clones.

The antigens for these receptors are not known. Sequencing was carried out using CD4+ T cells from blood, cultured in vitro. All receptors come from a human donor who had recovered from COVID-19.

The V gene is TRBV6-1, the J gene TRBJ1-1; D may be TRBD1 (5 bases). Trimming stripped 7 bases from V and 3 bases from J, with 18 bases between. The V gene's germline CDR1 is MNHNS and CDR2 SASEGT. This CDR3 is built from 15 residues. The CDR3 loop is CASTLIEGRDTEAFF. CDR3 sequence (DNA): TGTGCCAGCACCTTGATCGAGGGGAGGGACACTGAAGCTTTCTTT.

J is TRBJ2-1 and V is TRBV6-2 or TRBV6-3; 9 bases line up with TRBD1. The ends lost 11 bases at V and 8 bases at J; junction bases unmatched: 13. The CDR3 has 14 residues. CDR1 is MNHEY and CDR2 is SVGEGT in the germline V gene. DNA of the CDR3: TGTGCCGGCACAGGGGACAGGGCCAACCATGAGCAGTTCTTC. It translates to CAGTGDRANHEQFF.

This clonotype has only a few counts. V usage is TRBV7-9 and J usage is TRBJ1-1; perhaps TRBD1 as D (5 bases). The CDR3 contains 12 residues. The germline gives CDR1 SEHNR, CDR2 FQNEAQ (reference sequence). V was clipped by 1 base and J by 8 bases, with 8 bases between them. CDR3 loop: CASSLVGQEAFF. The CDR3 DNA reads as TGTGCCAGCAGCTTAGTAGGACAAGAAGCTTTCTTT.

The chain uses TRBV25-1 and TRBJ2-1; D possibly corresponds to TRBD2 (6 bases). Trimming left V 5 bases short and J 4 bases short, with 18 bases between. Germline V lookup: CDR1 MGHDK, CDR2 SYGVNS. The CDR3 length is 16 residues. CDR3 region: CASSPLVGGSYNEQFF. In nucleotides, the CDR3 is TGTGCCAGCAGTCCCCTAGTTGGGGGGTCGTACAATGAGCAGTTCTTC.

The chain joins TRBV6-2 or TRBV6-3 to TRBJ2-7; 7 bases are shared with TRBD1. There are 12 residues in the CDR3. Germline CDR1 and CDR2: MNHEY and SVGEGT. Trimming took 6 bases from V and 6 from J; bases not matched to a gene: 5. This CDR3 is CASRRTGSEQYF. The CDR3 DNA follows: TGTGCCAGCAGACGGACAGGCAGCGAGCAGTACTTC.